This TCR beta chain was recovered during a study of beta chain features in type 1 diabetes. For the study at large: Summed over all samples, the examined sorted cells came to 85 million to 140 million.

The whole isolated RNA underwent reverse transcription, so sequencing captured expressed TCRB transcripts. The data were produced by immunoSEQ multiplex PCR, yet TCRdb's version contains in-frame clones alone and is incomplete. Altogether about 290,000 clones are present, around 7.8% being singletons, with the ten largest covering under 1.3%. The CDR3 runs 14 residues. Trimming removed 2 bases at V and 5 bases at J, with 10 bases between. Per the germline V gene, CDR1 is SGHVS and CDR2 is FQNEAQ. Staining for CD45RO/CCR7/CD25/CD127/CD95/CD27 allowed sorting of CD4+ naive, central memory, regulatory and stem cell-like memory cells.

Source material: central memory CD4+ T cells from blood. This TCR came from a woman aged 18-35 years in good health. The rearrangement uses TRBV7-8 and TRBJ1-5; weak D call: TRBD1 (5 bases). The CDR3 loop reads CASSLRGVDQPQHF. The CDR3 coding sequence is TGTGCCAGCAGCTTAAGAGGGGTCGATCAGCCCCAGCATTTT.